Shown below are 18 T cell receptor beta chains from a single sample sequenced in a study of cytomegalovirus exposure and HLA in healthy donors. Use of 60 Vbeta and 13 Jbeta primers characterized the PCR. Clones were sequenced by immunoSEQ multiplex PCR, and TCRdb holds only the in-frame ones, with some missing. The sample lists around 180,000 clones, around 80% occurring once. Sequencing used PBMCs. These receptors were obtained from a woman under 30 in good health and CMV-seropositive.

This clone has only a few counts. The rearrangement links TRBV28 to TRBJ2-2; 7 bases align to TRBD1. Trimming removed 6 bases from V and 2 bases from J; junction bases left unmatched: 9. The CDR3 is 16 residues long. The V gene's germline CDR1 is MDHEN and CDR2 SYDVKM. The CDR3 sequence is CASSHPGTANTGELFF. CDR3 nucleotide sequence: TGTGCCAGCAGCCACCCCGGGACAGCCAACACCGGGGAGCTGTTTTTT. The variable domain in full, completed from reference TRBV28 and TRBJ2-2, reads DVKVTQSSRYLVKRTGEKVFLECVQDMDHENMFWYRQDPGLGLRLIYFSYDVKMKEKGDIPEGYSVSREKKERFSLILESASTNQTSMYLCASSHPGTANTGELFFGEGSRLTVL.

The chain carries TRBV7-3 and TRBJ2-3; 8 nucleotides match TRBD2. This CDR3 spans 16 amino acids. In germline, CDR1 is SGHTA, CDR2 FQGTGA. The J segment lost 4 bases and the V segment lost 2 bases, leaving 8 bases of the junction unmatched. The CDR3 coding sequence is TGTGCCAGCAGCTTAGCTGGGAGCGGGGGAGCAGATACGCAGTATTTT. Its translation: CASSLAGSGGADTQYF.

This chain links TRBV5-1 with TRBJ2-2; 9 nucleotides align to TRBD2. V lost 4 bases, J lost 7 bases, and 11 bases stayed unmatched. The CDR3 runs 16 residues. The V gene's germline CDR1 is SGHRS and CDR2 YFSETQ. The CDR3: CASSPSSGAARGELFF. In DNA form, the CDR3 reads TGCGCCAGCAGCCCATCTAGCGGGGCTGCACGCGGGGAGCTGTTTTTT.

The chain recombines TRBV2 with TRBJ2-3; 9 nucleotides align to TRBD2. Trimming at V came to 8 bases and at J to 0 bases, leaving 3 bases not matched to a gene. CDR3 length: 14 amino acids. Germline-derived CDR1 and CDR2 are SNHLY and FYNNEI. The CDR3: CASQRGESTDTQYF. DNA for the CDR3: TGTGCCAGCCAGCGGGGGGAAAGCACAGATACGCAGTATTTT.

The gene calls are TRBV5-4 and TRBJ2-3, with 10 nucleotides matching TRBD2. The CDR3 runs 15 residues. The junction had 5 bases not matched to a gene; V was cut back by 3 bases and J by 4 bases. Germline values: CDR1 SGHNT, CDR2 YYREEE (reference sequence). The CDR3 bases are TGTGCCAGCAGCTCCAAGCGGGGGGGCCCAGATACGCAGTATTTT. Protein product: CASSSKRGGPDTQYF. Together with reference TRBV5-4 and TRBJ2-3, the CDR3 gives the full variable domain: ETGVTQSPTHLIKTRGQQVTLRCSSQSGHNTVSWYQQALGQGPQFIFQYYREEENGRGNFPPRFSGLQFPNYSSELNVNALELDDSALYLCASSSKRGGPDTQYFGPGTRLTVL.

J is TRBJ1-4 and V is TRBV6-5, with D possibly matching TRBD1 (5 bases). The V gene lost 2 bases and the J gene lost 7 bases, with 11 bases spanning the gap. The germline CDR1 and CDR2 sequences are MNHEY and SVGAGI. This CDR3 contains 14 residues. CDR3 sequence: CASSYGGQGEKLFF. CDR3 DNA: TGTGCCAGCAGTTACGGAGGGCAGGGTGAAAAACTGTTTTTT.

The chain employs TRBV9 and TRBJ2-5, with 14 bases that match TRBD2. The V segment lost 3 bases and the J segment 4 bases; nucleotides outside the gene matches: 5. Germline V gene lookup returns CDR1 SGDLS and CDR2 YYNGEE. The CDR3 spans 16 residues. CDR3 residues: CASSEGGTSGGETQYF. CDR3 DNA sequence: TGTGCCAGCAGCGAGGGAGGGACTAGCGGGGGAGAGACCCAGTACTTC.

The chain is built from TRBV14 and TRBJ2-5; D is unclear. The CDR3 extends over 14 amino acids. Germline V gene data show CDR1 as SGHDN and CDR2 as FVKESK. Trimming took 2 bases from V and 1 from J, leaving 8 bases between them. CDR3 region: CASSQRRLQETQYF. The CDR3 DNA reads TGTGCCAGCAGCCAACGGCGGCTCCAAGAGACCCAGTACTTC.

This chain uses TRBV28 with TRBJ1-5; tentatively, D is TRBD1 (6 bases). Germline V gene lookup returns CDR1 MDHEN and CDR2 SYDVKM. The CDR3 spans 16 residues. Trimming took off 6 bases at V and 1 base at J, with 16 bases between the two ends. The CDR3 sequence is CASSSTGRFSNQPQHF. In DNA form, the CDR3 reads TGTGCCAGCAGCTCTACAGGGAGATTCAGCAATCAGCCCCAGCATTTT.

The genes are TRBV7-3 and TRBJ2-3, with 7 bases lining up with TRBD2. The V and J ends lost 6 bases and 2 bases, in that order; junction bases with no gene match: 8. The germline V gene has CDR1 SGHTA and CDR2 FQGTGA. The CDR3 covers 15 residues. CDR3 DNA: TGTGCCAGCAGTAAAACGACTAGCCCCACAGATACGCAGTATTTT. Translating it yields CASSKTTSPTDTQYF.

This chain links TRBV9 with TRBJ1-3; D call uncertain. Between the trimmed V and J ends, which lost 0 bases and 7 bases, there was a span of 8 bases. This CDR3 has 13 amino acids. Germline assignment: CDR1 SGDLS and CDR2 YYNGEE. The CDR3 region is CASSVDRENTIYF. The CDR3 region has the DNA TGTGCCAGCAGCGTAGACCGGGAGAACACCATATATTTT.

V gene TRBV13 combines with J gene TRBJ2-7; D possibly corresponds to TRBD2 (7 bases). The V and J ends lost 5 bases and 1 base respectively, with 21 bases between them. This CDR3 spans 17 amino acids. CDR1 and CDR2 (germline): PRHDT, FYEKMQ (reference sequence). In DNA, the CDR3 is TGTGCCAGCAGCCACTCTAGGGGGGGGATAGTATCCTACGAGCAGTACTTC. Translating it yields CASSHSRGGIVSYEQYF.

The V gene is TRBV19, the J gene TRBJ1-1; possibly TRBD1 for D (6 bases). V lost 1 base and J lost 4, with 7 bases in between. The CDR3 covers 13 residues. Germline V gene data show CDR1 as LNHDA and CDR2 as SQIVND (reference sequence). The CDR3 spells CASSIVGGTEAFF. CDR3 DNA: TGTGCCAGTAGTATAGTAGGGGGCACTGAAGCTTTCTTT.

The J gene is TRBJ1-5, the V gene TRBV15, with 10 positions matching TRBD1. The CDR3 runs 16 residues. V dropped 1 base and J dropped 6; count of bases not matched to a gene: 6. Per germline, CDR1 LNHNV and CDR2 YYDKDF (reference sequence). Written as DNA, the CDR3 is TGTGCCACCAGCAGAGTTAGGGGACAGGGGCGTCAGCCCCAGCATTTT. Translated, it gives CATSRVRGQGRQPQHF.

V usage is TRBV19 and J usage is TRBJ1-6; 9 bases line up with TRBD1. Germline V gene lookup returns CDR1 LNHDA and CDR2 SQIVND (reference sequence). V trimming: 3 bases; J trimming: 7 bases; junction bases outside the gene matches: 4. The CDR3 has 15 residues. The CDR3 DNA sequence: TGTGCCAGTAGTATTGGGGACAGGGCCAATTCACCCCTCCACTTT. Translation gives CASSIGDRANSPLHF.

The count of this clone is one. The chain is built from TRBV21-1 and TRBJ2-3; TRBD1 is taken as the D call from the table, unchecked against the DNA. TRBV21-1 is a pseudogene locus. The CDR3 is 15 residues long. CDR3 bases: TGTGCCAGCAGCAAAGACAGGGTTACAGCAGATACGCAGTATTTT. Translated, it gives CASSKDRVTADTQYF.

The rearrangement links TRBV5-1 to TRBJ2-5; 8 bases fit TRBD1. Germline CDR1 reads SGHRS; CDR2 reads YFSETQ. The CDR3 is 13 amino acids. Germline trimming cut 3 bases from V and 3 bases from J; bases unmatched to any gene: 1. CDR3 nucleotides: TGCGCCAGCAGCTCACAGGGGGAAGAGACCCAGTACTTC. Amino acids: CASSSQGEETQYF.

This chain connects TRBV9 to TRBJ1-3; weak D call: TRBD1 (5 bases). The CDR3 length is 15 residues. Germline V lookup: CDR1 SGDLS, CDR2 YYNGEE. V lost 4 bases and J 3 bases, leaving 14 bases between the germline ends. This CDR3 is CASSPGGVGGNTIYF. CDR3 DNA sequence: TGTGCCAGCAGCCCCGGGGGGGTTGGTGGAAACACCATATATTTT.